This TCR beta chain is drawn from a study of T cells after yellow fever vaccination. Study outcomes and limitations: At less than 97% for CD4 and 70% to 90% for CD8, most primary-vaccination clones showed up again after the booster.

This clonotype has ten or more counts. Its target is unknown. TCRdb fed the 5' RACE reads into MiXCR, producing one record per CDR3 protein. Of 200,000 to 250,000 distinct CDR3 sequences detected, approximately 3% appear once; the ten largest clones hold around 3.2%. The germline V gene has CDR1 SEHNR and CDR2 FQNEAQ (reference sequence). V was clipped by 8 bases and J by 0 bases, with 16 bases between them. The CDR3 consists of 15 residues. This TCR was recovered from a young man who received the YFV17D yellow fever vaccine. Sequenced here: CD4+ T cells sorted from PBMCs, sampled 10 days after the yellow fever booster vaccination. V is TRBV7-9 and J is TRBJ1-1; D might be TRBD1 (5 bases). This CDR3 reads CASGAAKGMNTEAFF. The CDR3 nucleotides read TGTGCCAGCGGTGCAGCGAAGGGGATGAACACTGAAGCTTTCTTT.